Listed below are T cell receptor beta chains from one sample, sequenced in a study of human T cells and chemical hapten exposure. TCRdb fed the RACE reads into MiXCR, producing one record per CDR3 protein. The sample has around 380,000 distinct CDR3 sequences, 5% to 6.5% seen once. Here the sequenced sample was whole blood, taken in connection with sensitization to the hapten diphenylcyclopropenone (DPC). The receptors shown here come from a woman between 18 and 29 years old with alopecia areata. Some clones in this sample may be carry-over from other donors' samples. Each CDR3 is given with its conserved first and last residue. The D gene is left open where the match is weak. Clone size is given for some rows only: seen once, a few or many times, or a class if the clone is expanded.

>TRBJ1-1|many|TRBV6-2/TRBV6-3|.
CASSYGRVTEAFF
TGTGCCAGCAGTTACGGGCGGGTTACTGAAGCTTTCTTT
>TRBJ1-4|.|TRBV5-1|TRBD1
CASSTGGASNEKLFF
TGCGCCAGCAGTACAGGGGGCGCATCTAATGAAAAACTGTTTTTT
>TRBJ1-4|.|TRBV7-9|.
CASSFGVGNEKLFF
TGTGCCAGCAGCTTTGGTGTGGGAAATGAAAAACTGTTTTTT
>TRBJ1-4|.|TRBV12-3/TRBV12-4|.
CASSLRGSNEKLFF
TGTGCCAGCAGTTTGAGGGGATCGAACGAAAAACTGTTTTTT
>TRBJ2-4|.|TRBV24-1|.
CATSDGPVAKNIQYF
TGTGCCACCAGTGACGGGCCAGTAGCCAAAAACATTCAGTACTTC
>TRBJ2-7|.|TRBV28|.
CASSSGQASYEQYF
TGTGCCAGCAGCTCCGGACAAGCCTCCTACGAGCAGTACTTC
>TRBJ1-1|few|TRBV5-6|TRBD1
CASSGDRGRGTEAFF
TGTGCCAGCAGCGGGGACAGGGGACGGGGCACTGAAGCTTTCTTT
>TRBJ1-1|.|TRBV6-5|TRBD1
CASRPTGAGTEAFF
TGTGCCAGCAGGCCTACAGGGGCGGGCACTGAAGCTTTCTTT
>TRBJ1-3|many|TRBV7-9|.
CASSSDEWGQTGNTIYF
TGTGCCAGCAGCAGTGATGAATGGGGGCAGACTGGAAACACCATATATTTT
>TRBJ2-5|many|TRBV5-6|.
CASSLYDRRQETQYF
TGTGCCAGCAGCTTGTACGACAGGAGGCAAGAGACCCAGTACTTC
>TRBJ2-3|many|TRBV6-6|.
CASNRGDTDTQYF
TGTGCCAGCAATAGGGGAGACACAGATACGCAGTATTTT
>TRBJ1-2|few|TRBV20-1|.
CSAPWGVPYGYTF
TGCAGTGCCCCGTGGGGCGTTCCCTATGGCTACACCTTC
>TRBJ2-7|few|TRBV6-2/TRBV6-3|.
CASCPRALSSYEQYF
TGTGCCAGCTGTCCGCGGGCACTGAGCTCCTACGAGCAGTACTTC
>TRBJ1-1|many|TRBV6-1|TRBD1
CASTRDRVTEAFF
TGTGCCAGCACCAGGGACAGGGTAACTGAAGCTTTCTTT